This TCR beta chain was identified in a study of blood T cells in healthy people across ages. Background on the study: In model experiments, template switching was able to capture about one barcoded beta molecule for every two T cells that were present. Regarding the study as a whole: The study lacked donor CMV status, which possibly confounded expanded clonotype changes.

Through a sample-barcoded 5' primer and a J-beta primer mix, a second PCR was run for roughly 6 to 12 cycles. In TCRdb, the 5' RACE reads were re-called with MiXCR into one record per CDR3 protein. The table shows 1,800,000 or so distinct CDR3 sequences, with roughly 43% occurring only once. This clonotype turned up a few times. Its antigen is as yet unknown. V lost 4 bases, J lost 7 bases, and 22 bases stayed unmatched. CDR1 and CDR2 (germline): SGHRS, YFSETQ. The CDR3 loop spans 21 amino acids. The chain links TRBV5-1 to TRBJ2-3; TRBD2 matches 15 bases. Specimen: blood. This TCR derives from a human donor in good health. The CDR3 is CASSLFGLAGGRLGTVNTQYF. In DNA, the CDR3 is TGCGCCAGCAGCCTTTTCGGACTAGCGGGGGGGCGATTAGGCACGGTGAATACGCAGTATTTT.